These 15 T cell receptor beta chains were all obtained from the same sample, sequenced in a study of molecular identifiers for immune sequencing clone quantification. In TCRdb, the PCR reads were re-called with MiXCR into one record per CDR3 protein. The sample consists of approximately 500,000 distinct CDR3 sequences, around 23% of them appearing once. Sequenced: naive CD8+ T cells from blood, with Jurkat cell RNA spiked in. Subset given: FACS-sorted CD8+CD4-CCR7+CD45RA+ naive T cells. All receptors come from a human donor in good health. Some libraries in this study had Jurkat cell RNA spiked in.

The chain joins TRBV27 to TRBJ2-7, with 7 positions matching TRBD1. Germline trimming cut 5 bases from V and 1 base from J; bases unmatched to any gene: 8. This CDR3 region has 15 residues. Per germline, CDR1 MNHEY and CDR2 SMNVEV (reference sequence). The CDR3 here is CASSLGTDPSYEQYF. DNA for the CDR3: TGTGCCAGCAGTCTCGGGACAGATCCGTCCTACGAGCAGTACTTC.

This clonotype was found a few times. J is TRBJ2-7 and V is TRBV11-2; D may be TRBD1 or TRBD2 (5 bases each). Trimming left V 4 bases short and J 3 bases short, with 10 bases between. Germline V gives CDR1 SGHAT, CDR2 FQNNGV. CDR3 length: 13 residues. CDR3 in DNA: TGTGCCAGCAGCTCGGGACCGCACTACGAGCAGTACTTC. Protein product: CASSSGPHYEQYF.

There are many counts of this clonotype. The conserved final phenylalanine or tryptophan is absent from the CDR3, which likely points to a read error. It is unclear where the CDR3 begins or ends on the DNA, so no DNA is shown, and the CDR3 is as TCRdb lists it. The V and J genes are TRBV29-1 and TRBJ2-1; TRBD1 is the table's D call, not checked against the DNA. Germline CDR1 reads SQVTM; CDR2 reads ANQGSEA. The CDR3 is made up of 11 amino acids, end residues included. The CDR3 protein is CSVELDRGLKV.

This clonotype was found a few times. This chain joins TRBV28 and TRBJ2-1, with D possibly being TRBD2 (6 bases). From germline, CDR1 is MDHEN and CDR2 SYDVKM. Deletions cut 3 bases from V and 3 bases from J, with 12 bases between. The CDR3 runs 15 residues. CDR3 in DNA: TGTGCCAGCAGTTTCGTACTAGCAAGCTACAATGAGCAGTTCTTC. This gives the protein CASSFVLASYNEQFF.

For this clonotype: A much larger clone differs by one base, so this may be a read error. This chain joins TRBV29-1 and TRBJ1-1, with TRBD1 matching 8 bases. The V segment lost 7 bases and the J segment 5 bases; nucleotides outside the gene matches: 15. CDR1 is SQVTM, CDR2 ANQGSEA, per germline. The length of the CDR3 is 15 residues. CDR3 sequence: CSAPRTGSRGTEAFF. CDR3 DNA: TGCAGCGCCCCTAGGACAGGGTCAAGAGGGACTGAAGCTTTCTTT.

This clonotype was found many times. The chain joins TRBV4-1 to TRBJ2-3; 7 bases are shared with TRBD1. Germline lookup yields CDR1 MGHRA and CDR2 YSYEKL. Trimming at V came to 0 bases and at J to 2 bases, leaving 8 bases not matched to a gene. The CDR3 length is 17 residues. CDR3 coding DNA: TGCGCCAGCAGCCAAGACTACGACAGGGAACTCACAGATACGCAGTATTTT. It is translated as CASSQDYDRELTDTQYF.

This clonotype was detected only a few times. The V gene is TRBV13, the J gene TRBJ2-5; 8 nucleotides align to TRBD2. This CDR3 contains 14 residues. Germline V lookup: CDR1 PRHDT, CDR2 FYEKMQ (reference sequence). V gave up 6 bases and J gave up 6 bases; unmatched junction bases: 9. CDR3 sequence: CASSPGGGFQTQYF. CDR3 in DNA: TGTGCCAGCAGTCCAGGCGGGGGGTTCCAGACCCAGTACTTC.

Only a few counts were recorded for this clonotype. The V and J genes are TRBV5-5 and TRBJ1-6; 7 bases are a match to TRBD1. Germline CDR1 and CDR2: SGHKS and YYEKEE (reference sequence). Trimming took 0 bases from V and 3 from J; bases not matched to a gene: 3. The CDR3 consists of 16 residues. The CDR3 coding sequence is TGTGCCAGCAGCTTGGCCAGGGACAGCTATAATTCACCCCTCCACTTT. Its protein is CASSLARDSYNSPLHF.

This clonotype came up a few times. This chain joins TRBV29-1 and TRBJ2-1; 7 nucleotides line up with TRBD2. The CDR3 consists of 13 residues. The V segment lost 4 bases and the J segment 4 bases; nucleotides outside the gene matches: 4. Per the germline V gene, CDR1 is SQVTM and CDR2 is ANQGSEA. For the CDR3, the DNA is TGCAGCGTTGTTGCTAGCGGTTACAATGAGCAGTTCTTC. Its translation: CSVVASGYNEQFF.

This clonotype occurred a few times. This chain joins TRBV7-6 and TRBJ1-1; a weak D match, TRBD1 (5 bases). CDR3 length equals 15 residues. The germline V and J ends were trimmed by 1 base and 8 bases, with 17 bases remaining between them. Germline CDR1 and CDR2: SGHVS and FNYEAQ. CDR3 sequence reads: CASSLGSSWGLEAFF. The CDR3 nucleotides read TGTGCCAGCAGCTTAGGGAGTAGCTGGGGCCTAGAAGCTTTCTTT.

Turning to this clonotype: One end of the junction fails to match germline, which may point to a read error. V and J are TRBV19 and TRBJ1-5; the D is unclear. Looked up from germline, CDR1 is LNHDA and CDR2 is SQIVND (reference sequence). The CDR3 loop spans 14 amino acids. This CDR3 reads CSSSINPPNQPQHF. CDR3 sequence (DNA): TGTTCCAGTAGTATAAACCCTCCCAATCAGCCCCAGCATTTT.

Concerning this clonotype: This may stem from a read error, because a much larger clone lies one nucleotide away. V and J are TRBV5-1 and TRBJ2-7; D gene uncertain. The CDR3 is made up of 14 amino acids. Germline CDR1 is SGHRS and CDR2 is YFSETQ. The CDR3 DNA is TGCGCCAGCAGCTTGTTTGGGGTTCCCTACGAGCTGTACTTC. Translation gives CASSLFGVPYELYF.

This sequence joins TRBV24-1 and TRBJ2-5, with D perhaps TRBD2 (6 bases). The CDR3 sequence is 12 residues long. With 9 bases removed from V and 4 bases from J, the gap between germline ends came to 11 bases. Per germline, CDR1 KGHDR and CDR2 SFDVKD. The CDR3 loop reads CATAGSGETQYF. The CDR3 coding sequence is TGTGCCACCGCAGGTAGCGGAGAGACCCAGTACTTC.

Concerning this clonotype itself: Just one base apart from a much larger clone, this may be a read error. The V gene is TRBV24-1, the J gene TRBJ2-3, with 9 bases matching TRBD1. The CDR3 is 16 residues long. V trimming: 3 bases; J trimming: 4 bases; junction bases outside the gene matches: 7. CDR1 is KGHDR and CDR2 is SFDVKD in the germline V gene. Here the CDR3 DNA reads TGTGCCACCAGTGATCCTAGGACAGGGGATCCAGATACGCAGTATTTT. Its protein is CATSDPRTGDPDTQYF.

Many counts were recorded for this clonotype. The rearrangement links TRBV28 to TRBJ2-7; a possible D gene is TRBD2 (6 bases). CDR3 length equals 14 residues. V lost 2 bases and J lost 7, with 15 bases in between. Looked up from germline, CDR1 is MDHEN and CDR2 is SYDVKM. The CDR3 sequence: CASSLRVRLAEQYF. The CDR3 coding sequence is TGTGCCAGCAGTTTAAGGGTTCGGCTAGCGGAGCAGTACTTC.